These T cell receptor beta chains were read from a single sample in a study of blood T cell repertoires in COVID-19. Measured with immunoSEQ multiplex PCR; TCRdb has only the in-frame clones, and not every one. The table includes more than 150,000 clones, approximately 87% detected once. Sequences were obtained from peripheral blood. Receptors originate from a woman aged 70 to 79 with COVID-19, enrolled during active disease. Each CDR3 is given with its conserved first and last residue. A D gene is named only where the DNA matches it firmly. Only part of the rows carry a size: once, few, many, or a class if the clone is expanded.

cdr3_nt	cdr3_aa	clone_size	v_call	j_call	d_call
TGTGCCAGCAGCTTAGACGGAGGGATGAACACTGAAGCTTTCTTT	CASSLDGGMNTEAFF	once	TRBV7-3	TRBJ1-1	-
TGTGCCAGTAGTACCAAGACGGGACTTGATTACGAGCAGTACTTC	CASSTKTGLDYEQYF	-	TRBV19	TRBJ2-7	-
TGTGCCAGCAACGGAGGCACCGGGGAGCTGTTTTTT	CASNGGTGELFF	once	TRBV2	TRBJ2-2	-
TGTGCCATCAGTAAAGGACAGACCTCCTACGAGCAGTACTTC	CAISKGQTSYEQYF	-	TRBV10-3	TRBJ2-7	-
TGTGCCAGCAGTGAAGCTCGGGGGGCGCGTAATCAGCCCCAGCATTTT	CASSEARGARNQPQHF	-	TRBV6-1	TRBJ1-5	-
TGCGCCAGCAGTGTAAGAGGGTTCTTGAGCAATCAGCCCCAGCATTTT	CASSVRGFLSNQPQHF	-	TRBV10-2	TRBJ1-5	-
TGTGCCAGCAGCTTACAGGGGGCCGGGACCGGGGAGCTGTTTTTT	CASSLQGAGTGELFF	few	TRBV7-6	TRBJ2-2	TRBD1
TGTGCCAGCAGCCGGGACAGCGCGAACACCGGGGAGCTGTTTTTT	CASSRDSANTGELFF	-	TRBV7-9	TRBJ2-2	TRBD1
TGTGCCATCAGTACACCGGGACTAGCGGGAGCCCTTTCCTCCTACAATGAGCAGTTCTTC	CAISTPGLAGALSSYNEQFF	-	TRBV10-3	TRBJ2-1	TRBD2
TGTGCCAGCAGTTATCTTACCGGGTCCCGCAGAGATACGCAGTATTTT	CASSYLTGSRRDTQYF	once	TRBV27	TRBJ2-3	-
TGTGCCAGCAGCCCCGGGACTAGCGGGTGGGATGAGCAGTTCTTC	CASSPGTSGWDEQFF	-	TRBV3-1/TRBV3-2	TRBJ2-1	TRBD2
TGTGCCAGCAGCTTGGCGGGGTCCTTGCAGTTCTTC	CASSLAGSLQFF	-	TRBV5-6	TRBJ2-1	-
TGTGCCAGCAGGCGTTCGTTGAACACTGAAGCTTTCTTT	CASRRSLNTEAFF	-	TRBV6-5	TRBJ1-1	-
TGTGCCACCGCCGTGGGACAGGGTAGTCGCGAGCAGTACTTC	CATAVGQGSREQYF	-	TRBV19	TRBJ2-7	TRBD1
TGTGCCTGGACTGCGGGGCAGAGAAATCAGCCCCAGCATTTT	CAWTAGQRNQPQHF	-	TRBV30	TRBJ1-5	-
TGTGCCAGCACCCCCCGGACTAGCGGTACCGGGGAGCTGTTTTTT	CASTPRTSGTGELFF	-	TRBV6-5	TRBJ2-2	TRBD2
TGTGCCAGCAGTTTAACCATCAGACAGGGGAGTTATGGCTACACCTTC	CASSLTIRQGSYGYTF	-	TRBV27	TRBJ1-2	TRBD1
TGTGCCAGCAGCGCTACCCCGGGGAACGATGAAAAACTGTTTTTT	CASSATPGNDEKLFF	once	TRBV6-2/TRBV6-3	TRBJ1-4	-
TGTGCCAGCAGCCAAGATCGGTCCAAGAACTATGGCTACACCTTC	CASSQDRSKNYGYTF	-	TRBV4-2	TRBJ1-2	-
TGCAGCGTTCTGGATTTCGGCGGGAGTAGTGCCTACAATGAGCAGTTCTTC	CSVLDFGGSSAYNEQFF	-	TRBV29-1	TRBJ2-1	TRBD2
TGCAGCGCCAGCCGACGGGTCGTGGATGGCTACACCTTC	CSASRRVVDGYTF	-	TRBV29-1	TRBJ1-2	-
TGCGCCAGCAGCTTGCCTCTAGCGGGTGGGGGCACAGATACGCAGTATTTT	CASSLPLAGGGTDTQYF	-	TRBV5-1	TRBJ2-3	TRBD2
TGTGCCAGCAGTATTTCAGGGGCCCTCTATGGCTACACCTTC	CASSISGALYGYTF	-	TRBV28	TRBJ1-2	-
TGTGCCAGTAGTATCCGTCGTCCTTCTCACAGCGGGAGGGCTCGGAATGAGCAGTTCTTC	CASSIRRPSHSGRARNEQFF	few	TRBV19	TRBJ2-1	TRBD2
TGTGCCAGCAGTTTTACCAGGGCTGAAAAACTGTTTTTT	CASSFTRAEKLFF	-	TRBV28	TRBJ1-4	-
TGTGCCAGCTCCCCTGCGGGAGACACTGAAGCTTTCTTT	CASSPAGDTEAFF	once	TRBV18	TRBJ1-1	-
TGTGCCAGCAGCGCCTCTAGCGGGGGTAGCACAGATACGCAGTATTTT	CASSASSGGSTDTQYF	-	TRBV9	TRBJ2-3	TRBD2
TGTGCTAGTGGACAGGACGGCTACAATGAGCAGTTCTTC	CASGQDGYNEQFF	-	TRBV12-5	TRBJ2-1	-
TGCGCCAGCAGCCAACCGGGACTCCTGAACACTGAAGCTTTCTTT	CASSQPGLLNTEAFF	-	TRBV5-1	TRBJ1-1	-
TGTGCCAGCTCACCACACAAAGACACCGGGGAGCTGTTTTTT	CASSPHKDTGELFF	-	TRBV18	TRBJ2-2	-
TGCGCCAGCAGTACTAGCACAGATACGCAGTATTTT	CASSTSTDTQYF	-	TRBV5-1	TRBJ2-3	-
TGTGCCAGCAGCCAGGATGGGGAGGGGATAACTTCACCCCTCCACTTT	CASSQDGEGITSPLHF	-	TRBV4-2	TRBJ1-6	-
TGTGCCAGCAGCTGGGGCAGACAGGGGGGCTATGCTTTCTTT	CASSWGRQGGYAFF	once	TRBV6-5	TRBJ1-1	TRBD1
TGTGCCTGGAGTTTCCCGATTAGCTCCTATAATTCACCCCTCCACTTT	CAWSFPISSYNSPLHF	-	TRBV30	TRBJ1-6	-
TGTGCCACAGAGGACAGGGGCTACAATGAGCAGTTCTTC	CATEDRGYNEQFF	-	TRBV24-1	TRBJ2-1	TRBD1
TGTGCCAGTAATCCTGGGCCCGGGGCCAACGTCCTGACTTTC	CASNPGPGANVLTF	few	TRBV27	TRBJ2-6	-
TGTGCCATCAGCGGACTGGAGAGCTCCTACGAGCAGTACTTC	CAISGLESSYEQYF	-	TRBV10-3	TRBJ2-7	-
TGTGCCAGCAGCTCAACACAGGGTTCGCAGTATTTT	CASSSTQGSQYF	-	TRBV7-2	TRBJ2-3	-
TGTGCCAGCAGCTTTGGACTAGCGGGAGATGGGGAGCAGTACTTC	CASSFGLAGDGEQYF	-	TRBV7-3	TRBJ2-7	TRBD2
TGTGCCAGCAGGGGGGCTTACGAGCAGTACTTC	CASRGAYEQYF	-	TRBV7-9	TRBJ2-7	-
TGTGCCACCACGACAGGGAATAATGAAAAACTGTTTTTT	CATTTGNNEKLFF	-	TRBV6-5	TRBJ1-4	TRBD1
TGCGCCAGCAGACAGATCGTTTCGGACAGCCTCTACGAGCAGTACTTC	CASRQIVSDSLYEQYF	-	TRBV4-1	TRBJ2-7	-
TGTGCCAGTAGCCCATCGTTACGACTCCTCACTGAAGCTTTCTTT	CASSPSLRLLTEAFF	-	TRBV19	TRBJ1-1	-
TGTGCCAGTAGTATCGTCGTGAGCACTGAAGCTTTCTTT	CASSIVVSTEAFF	-	TRBV19	TRBJ1-1	-
TGTGCCAGCAGCTCTTCCGGGACAGGGATCCCCTACGAGCAGTACTTC	CASSSSGTGIPYEQYF	-	TRBV13	TRBJ2-7	TRBD1
TGTGCCTGGAGTGTAGGACAGCTGAACACCGGGGAGCTGTTTTTT	CAWSVGQLNTGELFF	few	TRBV30	TRBJ2-2	-
TGCAGCGTTTGGACAGGGAGCAACACCGGGGAGCTGTTTTTT	CSVWTGSNTGELFF	-	TRBV29-1	TRBJ2-2	TRBD1
TGTGCCAGCTCACCAGGACTAGCGGGTCACGGGGAGCTGTTTTTT	CASSPGLAGHGELFF	once	TRBV18	TRBJ2-2	TRBD2
TGTGCCACCAGTGATGCCTGGACTAGCGGGATTTACAATGAGCAGTTCTTC	CATSDAWTSGIYNEQFF	-	TRBV24-1	TRBJ2-1	TRBD2
TGTGCCAGCAGTTTATTCCCCCAGCGTCTAGGGGACAATGAGCAGTTCTTC	CASSLFPQRLGDNEQFF	-	TRBV28	TRBJ2-1	-
TGTGCCGAAACGGGACACTCGAATAACTATGGCTACACCTTC	CAETGHSNNYGYTF	-	TRBV30	TRBJ1-2	-
TGTGCAGCAGGCAACAGGAAAACCAATCAGCCCCAGCATTTT	CAAGNRKTNQPQHF	once	TRBV3-1/TRBV3-2	TRBJ1-5	-
TGTGCCAGCAGCAGAGCGGGCGGGAGCACAGATACGCAGTATTTT	CASSRAGGSTDTQYF	-	TRBV7-3	TRBJ2-3	-
TGTGCCAGCAGCGGACTCGGACTAGCGTATGAGCAGTTCTTC	CASSGLGLAYEQFF	-	TRBV3-1/TRBV3-2	TRBJ2-1	TRBD2
TGTGCCAGCAGCTTCGTACGTACCGGGTCCCGGGGGGACACCATATATTTT	CASSFVRTGSRGDTIYF	-	TRBV5-6	TRBJ1-3	-